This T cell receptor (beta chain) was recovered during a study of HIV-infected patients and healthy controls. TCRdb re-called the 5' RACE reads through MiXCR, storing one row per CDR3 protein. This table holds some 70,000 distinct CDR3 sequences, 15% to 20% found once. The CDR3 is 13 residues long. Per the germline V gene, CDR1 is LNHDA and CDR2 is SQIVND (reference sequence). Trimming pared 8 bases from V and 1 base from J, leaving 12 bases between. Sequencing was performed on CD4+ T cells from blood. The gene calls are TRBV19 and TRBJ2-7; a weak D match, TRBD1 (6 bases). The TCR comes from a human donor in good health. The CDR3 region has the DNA TGTGCCAGTGGCGACAGGAGATCCTACGAGCAGTACTTC. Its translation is CASGDRRSYEQYF.